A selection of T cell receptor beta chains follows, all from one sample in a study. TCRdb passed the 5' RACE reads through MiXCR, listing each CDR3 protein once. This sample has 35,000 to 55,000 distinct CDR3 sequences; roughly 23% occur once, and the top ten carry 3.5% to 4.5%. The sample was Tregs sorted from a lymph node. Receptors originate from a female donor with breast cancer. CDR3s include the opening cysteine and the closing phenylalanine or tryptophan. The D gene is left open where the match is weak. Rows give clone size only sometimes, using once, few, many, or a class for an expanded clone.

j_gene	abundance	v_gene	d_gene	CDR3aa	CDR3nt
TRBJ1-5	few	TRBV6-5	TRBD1	CASSSGTGVQPQHF	TGTGCCAGCAGTTCCGGGACAGGGGTTCAGCCCCAGCATTTT
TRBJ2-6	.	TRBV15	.	CATSRVASGANVLTF	TGTGCCACCAGCAGAGTTGCCAGTGGGGCCAACGTCCTGACTTTC
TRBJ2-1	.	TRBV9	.	CACSAGQGTDNEQFF	.
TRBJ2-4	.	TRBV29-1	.	CSVVEENIQYF	TGCAGCGTGGTCGAGGAAAACATTCAGTACTTC
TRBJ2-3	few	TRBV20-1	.	CSATKQWVAWGLTDTQYF	TGCAGTGCTACCAAACAGTGGGTAGCGTGGGGCCTCACAGATACGCAGTATTTT
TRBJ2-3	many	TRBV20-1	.	CSARVGSSADTQYF	TGCAGTGCTAGAGTGGGGAGCAGTGCAGATACGCAGTATTTT
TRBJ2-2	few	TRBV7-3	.	CASREDTNTGELFF	TGTGCCAGCAGAGAGGACACTAACACCGGGGAGCTGTTTTTT
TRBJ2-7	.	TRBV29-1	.	CSVEFEYNEQYF	TGCAGCGTTGAATTCGAATATAACGAGCAGTACTTC
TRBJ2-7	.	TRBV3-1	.	CASSQDGAAYEQYF	TGTGCCAGCAGCCAAGACGGGGCCGCTTACGAGCAGTACTTC
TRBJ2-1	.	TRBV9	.	CASSPEDYDEQFF	TGTGCCAGCAGCCCAGAAGACTACGATGAGCAGTTCTTC
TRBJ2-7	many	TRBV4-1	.	CASSQGPEQYF	TGCGCCAGCAGCCAAGGCCCCGAGCAGTACTTC
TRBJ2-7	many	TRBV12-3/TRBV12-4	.	CASSLRGLEQYF	TGTGCCAGCAGTTTACGGGGTCTCGAGCAGTACTTC
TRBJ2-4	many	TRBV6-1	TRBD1	CASSPRDRGWEGAKNIQYF	TGTGCCAGCAGTCCCCGGGACAGGGGTTGGGAAGGAGCCAAAAACATTCAGTACTTC
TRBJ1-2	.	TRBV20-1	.	CSASDVYGYTF	TGCAGTGCTAGTGACGTTTATGGCTACACCTTC
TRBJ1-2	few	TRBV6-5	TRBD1	CASRRGGQGSGYTF	TGTGCCAGCAGGAGGGGGGGACAGGGGTCCGGCTACACCTTC
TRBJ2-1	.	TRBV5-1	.	CASRLRFESGSQVREQFF	TGCGCCAGCAGGTTGCGGTTTGAGTCGGGTTCCCAGGTACGGGAGCAGTTCTTC
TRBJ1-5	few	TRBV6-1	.	CASSDAGRGNRQPQHF	TGTGCCAGCAGCGACGCGGGGAGGGGAAATCGTCAGCCCCAGCATTTT
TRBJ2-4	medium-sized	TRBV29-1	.	CSAQWSPEADIQYF	TGCAGCGCACAATGGAGTCCGGAGGCTGACATTCAGTACTTC
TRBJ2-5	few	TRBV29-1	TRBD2	CSVVTGGPVWETQYF	TGCAGCGTTGTAACGGGGGGACCGGTATGGGAGACCCAGTACTTC
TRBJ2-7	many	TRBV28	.	CASRDSPDNNYEQYF	TGTGCCAGCAGAGACAGTCCCGATAATAACTACGAGCAGTACTTC
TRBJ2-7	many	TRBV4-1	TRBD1	CASSLTGTGTYEQYF	TGCGCCAGCAGCCTAACCGGGACAGGGACTTACGAGCAGTACTTC
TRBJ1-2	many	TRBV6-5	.	CASSYRVASEAYGYTF	TGTGCCAGCAGTTACAGGGTGGCCAGTGAGGCCTATGGCTACACCTTC
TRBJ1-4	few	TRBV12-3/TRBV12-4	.	CASKSGGRKNEKLFF	TGTGCCAGCAAGTCAGGTGGTAGGAAGAATGAAAAACTGTTTTTT
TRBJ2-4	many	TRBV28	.	CASSSSGNIQYF	TGTGCCAGCAGTTCCTCCGGGAACATTCAGTACTTC
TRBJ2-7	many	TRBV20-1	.	CSAAGTDHVAQYF	TGCAGTGCGGCAGGGACCGATCATGTCGCGCAGTACTTC
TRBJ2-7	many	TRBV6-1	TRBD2	CASRITGGREQYF	TGTGCCAGCAGGATAACGGGGGGTCGGGAGCAGTACTTC
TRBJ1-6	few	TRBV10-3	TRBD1	CAIRGQGNSPLHF	TGTGCCATCAGGGGACAGGGTAATTCACCCCTCCACTTT
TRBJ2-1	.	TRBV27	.	CASSIVGLNNEQFF	TGTGCCAGCAGCATAGTAGGCCTGAACAATGAGCAGTTCTTC
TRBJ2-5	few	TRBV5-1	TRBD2	CASSGPGLAGETQETQYF	TGCGCCAGCAGCGGACCGGGACTAGCGGGAGAAACCCAAGAGACCCAGTACTTC
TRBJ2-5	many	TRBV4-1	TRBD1	CASSQDAGTEGRTQYF	TGCGCCAGCAGCCAAGACGCCGGGACAGAGGGTCGGACCCAGTACTTC
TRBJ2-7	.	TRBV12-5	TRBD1	CASGLRQGSNEQYF	TGTGCTAGTGGTTTGCGACAGGGGTCCAACGAGCAGTACTTC
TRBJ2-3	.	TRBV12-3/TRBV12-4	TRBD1	CASSSSGQRTDTQYF	TGTGCCAGCAGTTCCTCGGGACAGCGGACAGATACGCAGTATTTT
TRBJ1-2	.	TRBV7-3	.	CASSDTDGHGYTF	TGTGCCAGCAGCGACACGGACGGCCACGGCTACACCTTC
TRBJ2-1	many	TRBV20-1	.	CSATSDYLYNEQFF	TGCAGTGCTACTAGCGACTACCTATACAATGAGCAGTTCTTC
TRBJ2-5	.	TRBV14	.	CAITNGGPRTQYF	TGTGCCATTACCAACGGAGGTCCCCGGACCCAGTACTTC
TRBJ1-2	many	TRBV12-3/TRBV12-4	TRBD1	CASSRPGQGMDGYTF	TGTGCCAGCAGTCGCCCCGGACAGGGTATGGACGGCTACACCTTC
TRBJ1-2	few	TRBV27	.	CASGWKKNYGYTF	TGTGCCAGCGGGTGGAAAAAAAACTATGGCTACACCTTC
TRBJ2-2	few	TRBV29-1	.	CSVEDPDTGELFF	TGCAGCGTTGAAGATCCTGACACCGGGGAGCTGTTTTTT
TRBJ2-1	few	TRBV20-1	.	CSAREDTHNEQFF	TGCAGTGCTAGGGAAGACACCCACAATGAGCAGTTCTTC
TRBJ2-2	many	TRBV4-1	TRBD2	CASSHETSAVVLTGELFF	TGCGCCAGCAGCCATGAAACTAGCGCCGTCGTTCTCACCGGGGAGCTGTTTTTT
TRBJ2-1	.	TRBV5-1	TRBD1	CASSLGQASNEQFF	TGCGCCAGCAGCCTCGGACAGGCAAGCAATGAGCAGTTCTTC
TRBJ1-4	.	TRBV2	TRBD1	CASRQGFGNEKLFF	TGTGCCAGCAGACAGGGGTTCGGGAATGAAAAACTGTTTTTT
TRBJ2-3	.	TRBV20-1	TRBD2	CSARREGNTQYF	TGCAGTGCTAGGCGGGAGGGCAATACGCAGTATTTT
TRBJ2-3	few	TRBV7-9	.	CASSTEPGDPPDTQYF	TGTGCCAGCAGCACCGAACCAGGGGACCCCCCGGATACGCAGTATTTT
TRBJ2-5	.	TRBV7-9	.	CASSLRGNQETQYF	TGTGCCAGCAGCTTAAGGGGGAACCAAGAGACCCAGTACTTC
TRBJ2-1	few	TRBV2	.	CASSEDSRSSYNEQFF	TGTGCCAGCAGTGAAGATAGCAGATCCTCCTACAATGAGCAGTTCTTC